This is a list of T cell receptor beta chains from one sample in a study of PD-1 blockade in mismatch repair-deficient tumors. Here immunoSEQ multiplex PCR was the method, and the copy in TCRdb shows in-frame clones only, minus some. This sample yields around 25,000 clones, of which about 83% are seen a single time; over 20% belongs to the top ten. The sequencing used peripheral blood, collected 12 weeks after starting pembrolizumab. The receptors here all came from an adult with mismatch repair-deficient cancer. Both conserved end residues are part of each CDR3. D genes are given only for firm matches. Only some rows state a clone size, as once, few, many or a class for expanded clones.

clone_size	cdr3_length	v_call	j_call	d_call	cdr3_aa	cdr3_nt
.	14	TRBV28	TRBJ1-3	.	CASSLPQGAHTIYF	TGTGCCAGCAGTTTGCCGCAGGGAGCTCACACCATATATTTT
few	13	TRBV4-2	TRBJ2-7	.	CASSQGTLYEQYF	TGTGCCAGCAGCCAGGGTACACTTTACGAGCAGTACTTC
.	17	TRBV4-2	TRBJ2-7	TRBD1	CASSQLAGQVDSYEQYF	TGTGCCAGCAGCCAATTAGCTGGACAGGTCGACTCCTACGAGCAGTACTTC
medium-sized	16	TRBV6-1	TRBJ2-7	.	CASSESSGRGPYEQYF	TGTGCCAGCAGTGAAAGTTCGGGGCGGGGTCCCTACGAGCAGTACTTC
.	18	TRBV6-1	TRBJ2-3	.	CASSEAPFWRLGTDTQYF	TGTGCCAGCAGTGAAGCCCCTTTTTGGAGGCTGGGCACAGATACGCAGTATTTT
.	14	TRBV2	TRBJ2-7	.	CASTWGSEAYEQYF	TGTGCCAGCACATGGGGATCAGAGGCCTACGAGCAGTACTTC
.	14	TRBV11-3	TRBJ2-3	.	CASSQGFWTDTQYF	TGTGCCAGCAGCCAGGGGTTTTGGACAGATACGCAGTATTTT
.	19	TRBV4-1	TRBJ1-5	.	CASSQMLGTGAMWNQPQHF	TGCGCCAGCAGCCAAATGTTGGGGACGGGGGCTATGTGGAATCAGCCCCAGCATTTT
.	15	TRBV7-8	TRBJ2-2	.	CASSLWAENTGELFF	TGTGCCAGCAGCCTATGGGCGGAAAACACCGGGGAGCTGTTTTTT
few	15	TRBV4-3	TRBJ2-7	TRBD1	CASSQTGTGHYEQYF	TGCGCCAGCAGCCAAACCGGGACAGGGCACTACGAGCAGTACTTC
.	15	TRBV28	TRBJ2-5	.	CASSFPGELQETQYF	TGTGCCAGCAGTTTCCCAGGAGAACTCCAAGAGACCCAGTACTTC
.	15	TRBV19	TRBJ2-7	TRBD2	CASSIETSGSYEQYF	TGTGCCAGTAGTATAGAGACTAGCGGTTCCTACGAGCAGTACTTC
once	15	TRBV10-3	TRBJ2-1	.	CAISEGGSPYNEQFF	TGTGCCATCAGTGAAGGAGGGAGTCCCTACAATGAGCAGTTCTTC
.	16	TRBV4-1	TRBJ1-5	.	CASSHVGEGKKQPQHF	TGCGCCAGCAGCCATGTAGGTGAGGGGAAGAAACAGCCCCAGCATTTT
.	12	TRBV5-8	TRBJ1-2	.	CASSLARDGYTF	TGTGCCAGCAGCTTGGCACGCGATGGCTACACCTTC
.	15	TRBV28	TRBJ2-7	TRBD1	CASRSPGQGAYEQYF	TGTGCCAGCAGAAGCCCAGGACAGGGGGCCTACGAGCAGTACTTC